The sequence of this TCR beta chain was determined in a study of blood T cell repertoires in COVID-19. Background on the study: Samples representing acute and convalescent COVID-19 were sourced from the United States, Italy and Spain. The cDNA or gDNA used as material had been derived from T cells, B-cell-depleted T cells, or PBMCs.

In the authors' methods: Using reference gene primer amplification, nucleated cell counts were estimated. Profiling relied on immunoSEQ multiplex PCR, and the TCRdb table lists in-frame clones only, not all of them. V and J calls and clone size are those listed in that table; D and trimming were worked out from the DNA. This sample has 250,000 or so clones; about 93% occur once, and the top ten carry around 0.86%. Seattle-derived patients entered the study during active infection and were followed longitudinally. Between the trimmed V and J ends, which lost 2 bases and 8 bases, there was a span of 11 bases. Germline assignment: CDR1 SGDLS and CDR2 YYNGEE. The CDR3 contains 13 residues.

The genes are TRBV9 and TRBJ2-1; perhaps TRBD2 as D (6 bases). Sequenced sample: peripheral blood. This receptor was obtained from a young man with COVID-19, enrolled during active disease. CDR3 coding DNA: TGTGCCAGCAGCGTGGGAGGAGGCGATGAGCAGTTCTTC. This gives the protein CASSVGGGDEQFF.